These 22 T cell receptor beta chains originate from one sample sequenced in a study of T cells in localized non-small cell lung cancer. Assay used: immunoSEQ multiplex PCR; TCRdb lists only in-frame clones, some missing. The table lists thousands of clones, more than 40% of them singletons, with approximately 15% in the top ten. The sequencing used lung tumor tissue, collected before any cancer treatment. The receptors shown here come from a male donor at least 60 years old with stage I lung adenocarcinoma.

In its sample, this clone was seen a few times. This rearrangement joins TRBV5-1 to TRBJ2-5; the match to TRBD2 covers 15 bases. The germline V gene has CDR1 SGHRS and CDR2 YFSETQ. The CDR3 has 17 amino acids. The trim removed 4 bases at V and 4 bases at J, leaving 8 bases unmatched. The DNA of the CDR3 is TGCGCCAGCAGCCTACGGACTAGCGGGAGGGCCCCAGAGACCCAGTACTTC. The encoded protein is CASSLRTSGRAPETQYF.

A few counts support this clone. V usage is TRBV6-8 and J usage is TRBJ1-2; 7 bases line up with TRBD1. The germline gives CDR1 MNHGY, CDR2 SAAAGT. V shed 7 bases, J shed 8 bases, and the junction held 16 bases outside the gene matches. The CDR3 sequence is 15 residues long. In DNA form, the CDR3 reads TGTGCCAGCACCTCCTCTTCGACAGGGCTGGGGGGCTACACCTTC. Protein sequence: CASTSSSTGLGGYTF.

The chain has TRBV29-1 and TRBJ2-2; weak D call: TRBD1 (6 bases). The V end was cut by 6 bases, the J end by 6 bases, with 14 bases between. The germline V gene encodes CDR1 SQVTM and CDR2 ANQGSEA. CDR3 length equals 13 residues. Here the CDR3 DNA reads TGCAGCGTCCTTTCTACAGGGCCCGGGGAGCTGTTTTTT. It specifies CSVLSTGPGELFF.

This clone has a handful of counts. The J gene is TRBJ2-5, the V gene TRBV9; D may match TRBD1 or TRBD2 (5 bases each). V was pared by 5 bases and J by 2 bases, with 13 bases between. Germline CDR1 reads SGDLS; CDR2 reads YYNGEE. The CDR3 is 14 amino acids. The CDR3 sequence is CASRGDHWQETQYF. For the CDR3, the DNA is TGTGCCAGCAGAGGGGACCATTGGCAAGAGACCCAGTACTTC.

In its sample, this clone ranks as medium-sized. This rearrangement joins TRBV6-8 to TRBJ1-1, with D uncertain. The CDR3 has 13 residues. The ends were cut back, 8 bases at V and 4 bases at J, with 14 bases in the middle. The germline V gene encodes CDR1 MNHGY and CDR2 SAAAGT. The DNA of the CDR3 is TGTGCCAGCCAAATGGAGGGTGTCACTGAAGCTTTCTTT. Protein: CASQMEGVTEAFF.

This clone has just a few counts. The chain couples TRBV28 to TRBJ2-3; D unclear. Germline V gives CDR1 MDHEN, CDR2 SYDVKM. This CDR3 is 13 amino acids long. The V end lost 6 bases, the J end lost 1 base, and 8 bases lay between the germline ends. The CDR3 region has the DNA TGTGCCAGCAGATCGACGGGCACAGATACGCAGTATTTT. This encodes CASRSTGTDTQYF.

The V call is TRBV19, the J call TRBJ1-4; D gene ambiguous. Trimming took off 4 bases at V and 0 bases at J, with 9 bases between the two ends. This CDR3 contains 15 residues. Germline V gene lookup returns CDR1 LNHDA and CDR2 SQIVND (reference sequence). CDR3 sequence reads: CASSTQTTTNEKLFF. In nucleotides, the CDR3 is TGTGCCAGTAGTACCCAGACAACAACTAATGAAAAACTGTTTTTT.

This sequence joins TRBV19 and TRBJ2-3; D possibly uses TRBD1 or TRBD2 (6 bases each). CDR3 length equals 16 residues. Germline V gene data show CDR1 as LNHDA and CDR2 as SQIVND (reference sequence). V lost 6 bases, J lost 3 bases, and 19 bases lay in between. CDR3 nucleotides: TGTGCCAGTAGCGACCTCACGGCGGGGACAACAGATACGCAGTATTTT. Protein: CASSDLTAGTTDTQYF.

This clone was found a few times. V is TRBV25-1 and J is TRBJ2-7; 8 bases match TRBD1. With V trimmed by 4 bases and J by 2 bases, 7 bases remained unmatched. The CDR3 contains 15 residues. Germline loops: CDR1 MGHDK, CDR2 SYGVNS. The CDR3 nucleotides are TGTGCCAGCAGTGGGGGGACAGGAAGCACCTACGAGCAGTACTTC. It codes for CASSGGTGSTYEQYF.

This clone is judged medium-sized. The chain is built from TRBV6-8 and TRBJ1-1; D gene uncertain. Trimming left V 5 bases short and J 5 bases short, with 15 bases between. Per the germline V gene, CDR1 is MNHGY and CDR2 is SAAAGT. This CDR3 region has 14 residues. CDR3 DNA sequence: TGTGCCAGCAGTCCCAGCGCTCCGAGGACTGAAGCTTTCTTT. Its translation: CASSPSAPRTEAFF.

The CDR3 spells CASSKGQGAHYNEQFF. CDR3 in DNA: TGTGCCAGCAGCAAGGGACAGGGGGCACACTACAATGAGCAGTTCTTC. V usage is TRBV6-8 and J usage is TRBJ2-1, with 12 positions matching TRBD1. CDR1 and CDR2 (germline): MNHGY, SAAAGT. Trimming cost V 6 bases and J 3 bases; bases outside gene matches: 6. The CDR3 length is 16 residues.

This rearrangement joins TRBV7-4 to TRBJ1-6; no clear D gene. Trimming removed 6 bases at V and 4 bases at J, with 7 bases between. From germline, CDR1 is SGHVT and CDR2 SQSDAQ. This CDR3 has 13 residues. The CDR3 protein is CASSSRYNSPLHF. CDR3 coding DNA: TGTGCCAGCAGTAGCCGTTATAATTCACCCCTCCACTTT.

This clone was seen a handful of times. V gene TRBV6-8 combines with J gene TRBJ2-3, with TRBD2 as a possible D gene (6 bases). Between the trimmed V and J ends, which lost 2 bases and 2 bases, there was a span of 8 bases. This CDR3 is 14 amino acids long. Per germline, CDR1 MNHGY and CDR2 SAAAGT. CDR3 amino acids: CASSYRGNTDTQYF. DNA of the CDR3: TGTGCCAGCAGTTACCGCGGGAACACAGATACGCAGTATTTT.

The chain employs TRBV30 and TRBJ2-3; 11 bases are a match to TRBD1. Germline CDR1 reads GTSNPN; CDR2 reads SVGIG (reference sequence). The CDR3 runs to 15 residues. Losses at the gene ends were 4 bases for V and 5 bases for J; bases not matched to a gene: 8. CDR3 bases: TGTGCCTGGACCCACCTGGGACAGGGGGGAGATACGCAGTATTTT. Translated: CAWTHLGQGGDTQYF.

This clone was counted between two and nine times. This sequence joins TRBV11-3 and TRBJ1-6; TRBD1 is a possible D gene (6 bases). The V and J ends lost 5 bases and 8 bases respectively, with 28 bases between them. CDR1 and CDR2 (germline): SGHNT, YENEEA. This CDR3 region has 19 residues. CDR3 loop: CASSPTPGQFRLNDSPLHF. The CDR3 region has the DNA TGTGCCAGCAGCCCAACCCCAGGACAGTTCCGACTTAATGATTCACCCCTCCACTTT.

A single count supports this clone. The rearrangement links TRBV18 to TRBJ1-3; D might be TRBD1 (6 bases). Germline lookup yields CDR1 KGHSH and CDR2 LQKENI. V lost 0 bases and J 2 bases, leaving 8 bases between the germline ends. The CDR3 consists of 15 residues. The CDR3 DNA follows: TGTGCCAGCTCACCACCGCGGGGGCCTGGAAACACCATATATTTT. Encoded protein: CASSPPRGPGNTIYF.

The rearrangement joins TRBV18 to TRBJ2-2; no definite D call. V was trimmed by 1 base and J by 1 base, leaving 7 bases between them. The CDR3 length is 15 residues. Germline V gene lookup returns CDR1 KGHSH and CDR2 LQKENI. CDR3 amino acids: CASSPQDRNTGELFF. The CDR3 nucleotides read TGTGCCAGCTCACCACAGGACCGGAACACCGGGGAGCTGTTTTTT.

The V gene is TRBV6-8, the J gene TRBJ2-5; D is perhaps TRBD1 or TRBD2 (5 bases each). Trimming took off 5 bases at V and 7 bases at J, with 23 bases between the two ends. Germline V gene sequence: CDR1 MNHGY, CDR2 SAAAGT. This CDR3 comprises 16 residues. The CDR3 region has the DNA TGTGCCAGCAGTGCCCGGGGCATCCGCGGAGCTGGGACCCAGTACTTC. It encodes CASSARGIRGAGTQYF.

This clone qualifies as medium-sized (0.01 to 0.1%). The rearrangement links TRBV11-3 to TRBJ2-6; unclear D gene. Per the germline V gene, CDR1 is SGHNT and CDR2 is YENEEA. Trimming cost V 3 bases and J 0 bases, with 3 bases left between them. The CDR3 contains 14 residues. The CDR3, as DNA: TGTGCCAGCAGCTTGAACTCTGGGGCCAACGTCCTGACTTTC. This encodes CASSLNSGANVLTF.

As DNA, the CDR3 is TGCGCCAGCAGCCCCGAGGGGGGCGCCTATGGCTACACCTTC. Its translation: CASSPEGGAYGYTF. J is TRBJ1-2 and V is TRBV5-1; weak D call: TRBD1 (6 bases). CDR1 SGHRS and CDR2 YFSETQ come from the germline V gene. CDR3 length: 14 residues. Trimming removed 4 bases at V and 4 bases at J, with 14 bases between.

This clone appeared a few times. The CDR3 DNA follows: TGTGCCAGTAGTATCCGGGCTGGCTACACCTTC. It codes for CASSIRAGYTF. The chain uses TRBV19 and TRBJ1-2; D is unclear. The CDR3 covers 11 residues. Germline CDR1 reads LNHDA; CDR2 reads SQIVND (reference sequence). The V gene lost 3 bases and the J gene lost 7 bases, with 6 bases spanning the gap.

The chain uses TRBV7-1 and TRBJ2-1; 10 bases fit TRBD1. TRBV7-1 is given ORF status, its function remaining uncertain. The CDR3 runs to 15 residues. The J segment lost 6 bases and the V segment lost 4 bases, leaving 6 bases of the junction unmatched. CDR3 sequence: CASSLVTGGGNEQFF. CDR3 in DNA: TGTGCCAGCAGCTTAGTGACAGGGGGCGGCAATGAGCAGTTCTTC.